This TCR beta chain was recorded in a study of blood T cell repertoires in COVID-19. Overall study: Donors in the United States, Italy and Spain gave samples during acute or convalescent COVID-19. T cells, B-cell-depleted T cells, or PBMCs provided the cDNA or gDNA that served as material.

Germline V gene lookup returns CDR1 SGHNT and CDR2 YENEEA. The CDR3 runs 14 residues. V lost 0 bases to trimming and J lost 7 bases, with 13 bases between them. Original data processing: Researchers report that nucleated cell counts were estimated from reference gene primer amplification. Clones were sequenced by immunoSEQ multiplex PCR, and TCRdb holds only the in-frame ones, with some missing. V and J calls and clone size are given by that table; D and trimming were obtained from the DNA. Here the sample spans some 50,000 clones, over 80% being singletons. V gene TRBV11-3 combines with J gene TRBJ2-7, with D tentatively TRBD1 (7 bases). Sample: peripheral blood. The clonotype was recovered from a man in his forties or fifties with acute or convalescent COVID-19. The CDR3 bases are TGTGCCAGCAGCTTAGATCGCCAGGGGGGAGAGCAGTACTTC. This translates into CASSLDRQGGEQYF. The full variable domain, with the rest looked up from reference TRBV11-3 and TRBJ2-7, is EAGVVQSPRYKIIEKKQPVAFWCNPISGHNTLYWYLQNLGQGPELLIRYENEEAVDDSQLPKDRFSAERLKGVDSTLKIQPAELGDSAVYLCASSLDRQGGEQYFGPGTRLTVT.